The rows below give T cell receptor beta chains drawn from one sample of a study of T cells after yellow fever vaccination. TCRdb itself ran the 5' RACE reads through MiXCR, one entry per CDR3 protein. This table holds approximately 300,000 distinct CDR3 sequences, about 10% found once. Material: CD4+ T cells sorted from PBMCs, obtained 45 days after the yellow fever booster vaccination. The source is a man aged 18 to 30 who received the YFV17D yellow fever vaccine. Both conserved end residues are trimmed from each CDR3. A D gene is named only where the DNA matches it firmly.

V,D,J,length,CDR3
TRBV19,NA,TRBJ2-3,12,ASSTGLGTDTQY
TRBV20-1,TRBD1,TRBJ2-7,11,SAGGQGVYEQY
TRBV2,NA,TRBJ2-5,13,ASSPSWLGQETQY
TRBV10-3,NA,TRBJ1-5,11,AISLGEGQPQH
TRBV7-8,NA,TRBJ1-1,13,ASSERVGGYTEAF
TRBV30,TRBD1,TRBJ2-5,11,AWSGDSKETQY
TRBV28,TRBD1,TRBJ2-4,12,ASSPWGQGNIQY
TRBV24-1,TRBD1,TRBJ2-2,14,ATSRPDRGNTGELF
TRBV7-9,NA,TRBJ2-6,16,ASSFRAGPSGGANVLT
TRBV7-9,TRBD1,TRBJ1-2,16,ASSLGNPAGQGRYGYT
TRBV12-3/TRBV12-4,TRBD1,TRBJ2-3,14,ASSLVRDSSTDTQY
TRBV5-1,NA,TRBJ2-2,13,ASSLAGSYTGELF
TRBV24-1,NA,TRBJ1-5,13,ATSDSTGWDQPQH
TRBV18,NA,TRBJ2-4,13,ASSQMSTRGDIQY
TRBV7-2,NA,TRBJ2-1,10,ASSFGAKEQF
TRBV20-1,NA,TRBJ2-1,12,SATGSQIYNEQF
TRBV6-5,NA,TRBJ2-2,13,ASRQRDRDTGELF
TRBV19,TRBD1,TRBJ1-2,14,ASRGWGAGTGVGYT
TRBV19,TRBD1,TRBJ1-2,15,ASSLTGAAPKSYGYT
TRBV3-2,NA,TRBJ2-3,15,ASSPNRDRGQRDTQY
TRBV7-9,TRBD1,TRBJ2-3,13,ASSFSGQATDTQY
TRBV6-2/TRBV6-3,NA,TRBJ2-5,11,ASSYSGGQTQY
TRBV6-5,NA,TRBJ1-1,12,ASSPPGHLTEAF
TRBV20-1,NA,TRBJ1-2,9,SAATGIGYT
TRBV3-1,TRBD2,TRBJ2-5,13,ASSHLAGGPETQY
TRBV11-3,NA,TRBJ2-2,11,ASSFRVAGELF
TRBV4-3,NA,TRBJ2-1,14,ASSQAGGIGYNEQF
TRBV18,NA,TRBJ2-2,14,ASSPQGSENTGELF
TRBV5-1,NA,TRBJ2-1,12,ASRRQGAVNEQF
TRBV29-1,TRBD1,TRBJ1-2,13,SVEDTGTGTYGYT
TRBV5-1,NA,TRBJ2-1,12,ASSSQGRYNEQF
TRBV12-3/TRBV12-4,NA,TRBJ2-3,13,ASTARTSTGDTQY
TRBV5-1,TRBD1,TRBJ1-1,14,ASSYTGTGGNTEAF
TRBV5-1,NA,TRBJ2-2,15,ASSPAASLLNTGELF
TRBV12-3/TRBV12-4,TRBD1,TRBJ2-5,14,ASSLGARQGQETQY
TRBV23-1,TRBD2,TRBJ2-1,13,ASSPSGGEDNEQF
TRBV6-2/TRBV6-3,TRBD2,TRBJ2-1,16,ASTRRLAGTVSYNEQF